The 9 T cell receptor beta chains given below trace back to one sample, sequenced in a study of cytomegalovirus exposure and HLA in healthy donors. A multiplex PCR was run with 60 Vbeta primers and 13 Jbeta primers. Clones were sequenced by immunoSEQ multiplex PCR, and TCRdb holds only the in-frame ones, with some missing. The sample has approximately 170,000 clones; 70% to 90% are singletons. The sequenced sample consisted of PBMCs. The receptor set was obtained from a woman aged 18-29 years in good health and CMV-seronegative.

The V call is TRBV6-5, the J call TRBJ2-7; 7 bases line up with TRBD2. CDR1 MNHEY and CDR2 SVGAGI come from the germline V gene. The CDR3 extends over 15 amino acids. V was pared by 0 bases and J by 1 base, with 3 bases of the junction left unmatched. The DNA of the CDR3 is TGTGCCAGCAGTTACTCTAGCGGGCGGTCCTACGAGCAGTACTTC. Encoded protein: CASSYSSGRSYEQYF.

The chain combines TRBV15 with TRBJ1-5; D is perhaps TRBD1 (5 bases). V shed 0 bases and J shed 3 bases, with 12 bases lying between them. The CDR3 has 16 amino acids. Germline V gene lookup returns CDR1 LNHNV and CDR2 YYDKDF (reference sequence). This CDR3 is CATSREATVFNQPQHF. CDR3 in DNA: TGTGCCACCAGCAGAGAGGCGACAGTATTCAATCAGCCCCAGCATTTT.

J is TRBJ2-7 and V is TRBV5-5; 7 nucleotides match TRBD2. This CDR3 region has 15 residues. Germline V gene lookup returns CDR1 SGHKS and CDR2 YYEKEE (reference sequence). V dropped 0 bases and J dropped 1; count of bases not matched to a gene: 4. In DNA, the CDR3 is TGTGCCAGCAGCTTGGCCCCGGGGGGTTCCTACGAGCAGTACTTC. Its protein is CASSLAPGGSYEQYF. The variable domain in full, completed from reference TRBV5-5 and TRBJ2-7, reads DAGVTQSPTHLIKTRGQQVTLRCSPISGHKSVSWYQQVLGQGPQFIFQYYEKEERGRGNFPDRFSARQFPNYSSELNVNALLLGDSALYLCASSLAPGGSYEQYFGPGTRLTVT.

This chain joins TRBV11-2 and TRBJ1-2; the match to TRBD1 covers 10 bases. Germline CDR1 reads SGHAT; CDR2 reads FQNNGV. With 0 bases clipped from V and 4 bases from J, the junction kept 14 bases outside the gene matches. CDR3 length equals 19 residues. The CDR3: CASSLDLVGTGDFGYGYTF. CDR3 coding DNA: TGTGCCAGCAGCTTAGATCTCGTCGGGACAGGGGATTTTGGCTATGGCTACACCTTC.

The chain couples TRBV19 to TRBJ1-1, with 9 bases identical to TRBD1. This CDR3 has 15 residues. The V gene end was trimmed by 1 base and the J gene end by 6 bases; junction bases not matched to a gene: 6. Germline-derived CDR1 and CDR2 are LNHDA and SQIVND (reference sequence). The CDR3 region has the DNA TGTGCCAGTAGTATAGTCCTACAGGGGGCCGCTGAAGCTTTCTTT. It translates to CASSIVLQGAAEAFF.

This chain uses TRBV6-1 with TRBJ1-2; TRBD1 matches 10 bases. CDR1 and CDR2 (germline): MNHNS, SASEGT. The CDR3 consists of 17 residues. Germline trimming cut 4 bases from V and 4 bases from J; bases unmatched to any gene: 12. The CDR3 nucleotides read TGTGCCAGCAGTGGCCTAAGACAGGGGGCCTCTATCTATGGCTACACCTTC. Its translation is CASSGLRQGASIYGYTF.

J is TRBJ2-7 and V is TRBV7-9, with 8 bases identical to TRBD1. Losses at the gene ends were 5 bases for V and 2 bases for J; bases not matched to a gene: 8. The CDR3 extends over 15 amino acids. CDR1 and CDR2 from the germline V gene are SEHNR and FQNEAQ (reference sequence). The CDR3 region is CASSPTGTGPYEQYF. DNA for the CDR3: TGTGCCAGCAGCCCCACGGGGACAGGCCCCTACGAGCAGTACTTC.

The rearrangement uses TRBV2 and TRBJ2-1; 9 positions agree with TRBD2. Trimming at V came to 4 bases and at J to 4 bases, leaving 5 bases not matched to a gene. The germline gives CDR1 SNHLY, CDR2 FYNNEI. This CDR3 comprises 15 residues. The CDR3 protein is CASSGAGGYYNEQFF. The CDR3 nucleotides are TGTGCCAGCAGTGGGGCGGGAGGGTATTACAATGAGCAGTTCTTC.

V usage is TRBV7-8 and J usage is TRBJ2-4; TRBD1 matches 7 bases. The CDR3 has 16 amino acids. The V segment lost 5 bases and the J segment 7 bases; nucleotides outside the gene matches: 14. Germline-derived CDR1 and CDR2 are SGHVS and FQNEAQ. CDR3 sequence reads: CASSTKTQGDDNIQYF. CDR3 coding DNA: TGTGCCAGCAGCACTAAAACCCAGGGGGACGATAACATTCAGTACTTC.